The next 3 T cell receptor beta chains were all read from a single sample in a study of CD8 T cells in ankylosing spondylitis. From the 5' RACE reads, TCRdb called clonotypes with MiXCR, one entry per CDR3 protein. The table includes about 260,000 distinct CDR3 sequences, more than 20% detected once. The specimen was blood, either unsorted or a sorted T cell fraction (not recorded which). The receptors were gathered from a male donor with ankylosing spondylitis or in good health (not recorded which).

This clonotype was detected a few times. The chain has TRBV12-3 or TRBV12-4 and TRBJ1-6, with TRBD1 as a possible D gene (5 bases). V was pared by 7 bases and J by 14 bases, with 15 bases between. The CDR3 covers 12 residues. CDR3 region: CASTARGWALHF. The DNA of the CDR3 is TGTGCCAGCACCGCCCGGGGGTGGGCCCTCCACTTT.

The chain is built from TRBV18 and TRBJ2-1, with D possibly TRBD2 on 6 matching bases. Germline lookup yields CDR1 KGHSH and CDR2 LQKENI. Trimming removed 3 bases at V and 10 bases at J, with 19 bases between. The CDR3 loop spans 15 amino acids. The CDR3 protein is CASSPSPWDSPEQFF. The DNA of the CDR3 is TGTGCCAGCTCACCCTCCCCCTGGGACTCCCCCGAGCAGTTCTTC.

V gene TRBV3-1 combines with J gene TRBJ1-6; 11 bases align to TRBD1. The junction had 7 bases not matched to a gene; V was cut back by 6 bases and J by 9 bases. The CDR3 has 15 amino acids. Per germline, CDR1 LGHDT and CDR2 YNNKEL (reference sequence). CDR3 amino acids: CASRAGTGGGSPLHF. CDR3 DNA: TGTGCCAGCAGAGCTGGGACAGGGGGTGGTTCACCCCTCCACTTT. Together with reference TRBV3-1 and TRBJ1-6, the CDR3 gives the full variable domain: DTAVSQTPKYLVTQMGNDKSIKCEQNLGHDTMYWYKQDSKKFLKIMFSYNNKELIINETVPNRFSPKSPDKAHLNLHINSLELGDSAVYFCASRAGTGGGSPLHFGNGTRLTVT.